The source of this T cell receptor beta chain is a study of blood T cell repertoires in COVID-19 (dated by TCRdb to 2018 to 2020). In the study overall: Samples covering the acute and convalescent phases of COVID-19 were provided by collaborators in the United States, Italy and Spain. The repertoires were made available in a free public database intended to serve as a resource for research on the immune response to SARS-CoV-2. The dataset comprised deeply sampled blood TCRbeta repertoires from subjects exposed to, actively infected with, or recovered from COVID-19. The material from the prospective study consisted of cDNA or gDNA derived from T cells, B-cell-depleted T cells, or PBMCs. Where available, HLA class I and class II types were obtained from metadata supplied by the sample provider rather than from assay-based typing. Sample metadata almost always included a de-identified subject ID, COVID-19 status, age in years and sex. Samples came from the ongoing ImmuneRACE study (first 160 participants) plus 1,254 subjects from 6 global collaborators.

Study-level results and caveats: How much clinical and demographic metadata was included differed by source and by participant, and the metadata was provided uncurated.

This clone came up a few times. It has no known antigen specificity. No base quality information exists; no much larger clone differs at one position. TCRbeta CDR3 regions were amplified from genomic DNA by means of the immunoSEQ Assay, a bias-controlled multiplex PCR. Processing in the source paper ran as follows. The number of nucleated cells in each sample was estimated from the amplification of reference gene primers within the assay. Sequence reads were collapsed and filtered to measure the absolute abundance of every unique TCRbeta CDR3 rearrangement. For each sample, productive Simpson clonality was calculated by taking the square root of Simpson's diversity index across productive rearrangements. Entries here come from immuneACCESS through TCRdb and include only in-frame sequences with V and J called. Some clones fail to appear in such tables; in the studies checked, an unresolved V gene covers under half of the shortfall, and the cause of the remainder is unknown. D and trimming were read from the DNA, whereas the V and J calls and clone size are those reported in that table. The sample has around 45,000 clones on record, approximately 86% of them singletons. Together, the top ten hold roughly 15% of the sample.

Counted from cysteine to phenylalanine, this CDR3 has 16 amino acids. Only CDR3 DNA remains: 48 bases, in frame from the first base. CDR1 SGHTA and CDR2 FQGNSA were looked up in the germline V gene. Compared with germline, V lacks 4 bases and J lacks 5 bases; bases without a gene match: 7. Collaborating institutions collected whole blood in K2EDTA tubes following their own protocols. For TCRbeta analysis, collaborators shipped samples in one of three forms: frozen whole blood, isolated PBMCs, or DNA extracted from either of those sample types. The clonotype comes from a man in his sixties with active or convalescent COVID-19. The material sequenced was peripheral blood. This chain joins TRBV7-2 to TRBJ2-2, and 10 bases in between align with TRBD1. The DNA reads TGTGCCAGCAGCTACACCGGGACAGGGGTAACCGGGGAGCTGTTTTTT. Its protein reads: CASSYTGTGVTGELFF.